This T cell receptor (beta chain) was captured in a study of technical replicates of blood from a few donors. Assay: immunoSEQ multiplex PCR; the TCRdb copy retains only in-frame clones and omits some. In the table there are approximately 76,000 clones, more than 85% of which are singletons. The germline gives CDR1 SEHNR, CDR2 FQNEAQ (reference sequence). Unmatched junction bases numbered 5, after V lost 4 bases and J lost 0 bases. This CDR3 contains 15 residues. The origin of this receptor is a human donor in good health. Material for sequencing was T cells isolated from PBMCs. J is TRBJ1-1 and V is TRBV7-9, with 7 bases aligning to TRBD1. The CDR3 sequence is CASSSMTGMNTEAFF. The DNA for the CDR3 is TGTGCCAGCAGCTCGATGACAGGGATGAACACTGAAGCTTTCTTT.